This T cell receptor (beta chain) was retrieved from a study of blood T cells in healthy people across ages. Study-wide results and limits: Per million T cells, TCR beta diversity dropped about linearly as age rose.

This clonotype was counted a few times. Its antigen is unidentified. The CDR3 totals 13 residues. All donors came from Russia, were Caucasian and healthy, and spanned ages about 6 to 90. Every donor gave 9 to 10 milliliters of peripheral blood. Alongside a J-beta primer mix, a sample-barcoded 5' primer served in a second PCR lasting 7 to 11 cycles. Via MiXCR, TCRdb re-called the 5' RACE reads, giving one row per CDR3 protein. The data hold approximately 800,000 distinct CDR3 sequences, with 35% to 40% observed a single time. Sequencing input: blood. This receptor was obtained from a man aged 18-30 years in good health. The V gene is TRBV21-1, the J gene TRBJ1-1; TRBD1, the table's D call, was not compared with the DNA. TRBV21-1 represents a pseudogene. CDR3 sequence: CASSRRGRSEAFF. CDR3 sequence (DNA): TGTGCCAGCAGCAGACGGGGCAGGTCTGAAGCTTTCTTT.